The clone carrying this T cell receptor (beta chain) was counted only a few times. These data come from a study of T-cell memory formation after mild COVID-19. The germline V gene has CDR1 SGHTA and CDR2 FQGNSA. Trimming took off 5 bases at V and 12 bases at J, with 17 bases between the two ends. The CDR3 runs 13 residues. TCRdb reanalysed the 5' RACE reads using MiXCR and keeps one entry per CDR3 protein. The data show more than 150,000 distinct CDR3 sequences, about a fifth seen once. The sequencing input was PBMCs or a T cell subset sorted from them (not recorded which). The sequence was obtained from a young man who had mild COVID-19 (a few samples of this study predate the infection). Cell type and time point are not known. J is TRBJ2-4 and V is TRBV7-2, with a possible D match to TRBD1 (5 bases). The DNA of the CDR3 is TGTGCCAGCAGCGAAAGGGGCCCGTCTTCTCAGTACTTC. Translated, it gives CASSERGPSSQYF.